Included here is one T cell receptor beta chain sequence, with context. There are 13 residues in the CDR3. V shed 6 bases and J shed 2 bases, with 8 bases lying between them. Looked up from germline, CDR1 is WSHSY and CDR2 is SAAADI. The method was immunoSEQ multiplex PCR; TCRdb's version includes in-frame clones alone and lacks a portion of them. The sample consists of around 52,000 clones, 65% to 85% of them appearing once. The entry originates in a study of blood T cell repertoires in COVID-19. Looking at the study overall: The United States, Italy and Spain provided the acute and convalescent COVID-19 samples. Nucleic acid was either cDNA or gDNA, and it came from T cells, B-cell-depleted T cells, or PBMCs.

The rearrangement links TRBV10-2 to TRBJ2-1; D not certain. The specimen was peripheral blood. The source is a human donor in a cohort sampled during active COVID-19. The CDR3 is CASSPDTYNEQFF. CDR3 bases: TGCGCCAGCAGCCCTGACACCTACAATGAGCAGTTCTTC.